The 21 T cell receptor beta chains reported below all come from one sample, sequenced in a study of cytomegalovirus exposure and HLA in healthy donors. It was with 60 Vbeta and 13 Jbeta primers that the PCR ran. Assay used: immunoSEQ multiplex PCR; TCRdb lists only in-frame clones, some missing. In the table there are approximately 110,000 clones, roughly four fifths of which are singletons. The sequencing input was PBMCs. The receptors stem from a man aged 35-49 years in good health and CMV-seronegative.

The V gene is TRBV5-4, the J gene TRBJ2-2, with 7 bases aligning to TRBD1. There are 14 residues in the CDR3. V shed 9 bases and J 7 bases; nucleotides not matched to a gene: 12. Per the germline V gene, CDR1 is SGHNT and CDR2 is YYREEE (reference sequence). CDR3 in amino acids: CATSTGIPIGELFF. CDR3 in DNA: TGTGCCACCTCGACAGGGATTCCCATCGGGGAGCTGTTTTTT.

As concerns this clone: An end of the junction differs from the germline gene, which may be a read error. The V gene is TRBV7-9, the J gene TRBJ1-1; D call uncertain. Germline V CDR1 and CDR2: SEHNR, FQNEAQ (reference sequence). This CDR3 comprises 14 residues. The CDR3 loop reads CSSSLTGKNTEAFF. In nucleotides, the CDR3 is TGTTCCAGCAGCCTCACGGGTAAGAACACTGAAGCTTTCTTT.

The CDR3 sequence: CASSFPISGPNTDTQYF. The CDR3 region has the DNA TGTGCCAGCAGCTTTCCGATTAGCGGTCCTAACACAGATACGCAGTATTTT. The chain employs TRBV7-2 and TRBJ2-3, with a possible D match to TRBD2 (6 bases). V lost 3 bases, J lost 2 bases, and 18 bases lay in between. The CDR3 runs to 17 residues. From germline, CDR1 is SGHTA and CDR2 FQGNSA.

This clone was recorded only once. The CDR3 DNA follows: TGTGCCAGCAGAGGACCCGACAGGGGTGTATATGGCTACACCTTC. Translation: CASRGPDRGVYGYTF. The chain has TRBV6-6 and TRBJ1-2; 8 bases fit TRBD1. This CDR3 is built from 15 residues. The junction had 11 bases not matched to a gene; V was cut back by 6 bases and J by 5 bases. In germline, CDR1 is MNHNY, CDR2 SVGAGI (reference sequence).

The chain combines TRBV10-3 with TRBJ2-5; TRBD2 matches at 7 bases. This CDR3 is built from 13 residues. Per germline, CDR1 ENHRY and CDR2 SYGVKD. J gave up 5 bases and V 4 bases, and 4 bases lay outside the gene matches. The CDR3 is CAISATSSETQYF. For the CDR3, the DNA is TGTGCCATCAGTGCGACTAGCAGCGAGACCCAGTACTTC.

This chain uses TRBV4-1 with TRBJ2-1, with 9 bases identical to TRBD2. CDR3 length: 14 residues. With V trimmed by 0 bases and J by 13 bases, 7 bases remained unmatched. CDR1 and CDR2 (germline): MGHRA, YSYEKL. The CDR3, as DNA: TGCGCCAGCAGCCAAGAAGAAGCGGGAGGATCTCAGTTCTTC. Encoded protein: CASSQEEAGGSQFF.

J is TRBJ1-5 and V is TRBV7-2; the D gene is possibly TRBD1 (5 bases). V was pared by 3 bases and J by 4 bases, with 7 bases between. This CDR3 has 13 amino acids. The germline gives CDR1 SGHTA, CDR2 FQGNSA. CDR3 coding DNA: TGTGCCAGCAGCTTTAGGGGAAATCAGCCCCAGCATTTT. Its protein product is CASSFRGNQPQHF.

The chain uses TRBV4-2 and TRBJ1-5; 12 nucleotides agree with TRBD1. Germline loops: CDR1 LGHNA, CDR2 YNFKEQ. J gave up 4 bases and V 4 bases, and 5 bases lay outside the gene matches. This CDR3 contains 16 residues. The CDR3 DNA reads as TGTGCCAGCAGCCTCGGGGACAGGGGGCCGAATCAGCCCCAGCATTTT. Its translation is CASSLGDRGPNQPQHF.

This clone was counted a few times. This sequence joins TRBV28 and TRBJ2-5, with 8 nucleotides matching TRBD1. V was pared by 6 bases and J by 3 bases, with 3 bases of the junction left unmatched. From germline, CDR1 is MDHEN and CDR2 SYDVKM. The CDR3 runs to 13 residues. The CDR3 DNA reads TGTGCCAGCAGGGAGGGACAGGAAGAGACCCAGTACTTC. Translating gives CASREGQEETQYF.

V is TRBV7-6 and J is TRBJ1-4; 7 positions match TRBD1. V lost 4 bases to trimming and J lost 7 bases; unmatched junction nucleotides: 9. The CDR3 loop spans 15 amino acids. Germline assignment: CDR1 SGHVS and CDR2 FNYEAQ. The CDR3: CASSSTGLVGEKLFF. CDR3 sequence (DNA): TGTGCCAGCAGCTCGACAGGGTTAGTGGGTGAAAAACTGTTTTTT.

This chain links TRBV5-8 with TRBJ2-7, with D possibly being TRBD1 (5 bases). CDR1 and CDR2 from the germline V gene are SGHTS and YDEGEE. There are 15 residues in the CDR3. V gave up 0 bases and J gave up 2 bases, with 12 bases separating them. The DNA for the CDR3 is TGTGCCAGCAGCTTGGTGGGAAAGGGGACCTACGAGCAGTACTTC. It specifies CASSLVGKGTYEQYF.

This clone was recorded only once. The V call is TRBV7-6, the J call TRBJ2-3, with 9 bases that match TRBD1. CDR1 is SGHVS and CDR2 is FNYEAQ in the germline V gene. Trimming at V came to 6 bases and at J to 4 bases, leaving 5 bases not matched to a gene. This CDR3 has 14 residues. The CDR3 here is CASSTGGEADTQYF. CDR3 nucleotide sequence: TGTGCCAGCAGTACAGGGGGCGAGGCAGATACGCAGTATTTT.

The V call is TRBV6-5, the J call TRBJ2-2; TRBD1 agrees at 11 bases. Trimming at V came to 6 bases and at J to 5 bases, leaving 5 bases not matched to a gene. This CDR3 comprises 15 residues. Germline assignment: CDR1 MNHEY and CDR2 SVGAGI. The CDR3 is CASRPGTGGTGELFF. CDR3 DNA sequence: TGTGCCAGCAGACCCGGGACAGGGGGTACCGGGGAGCTGTTTTTT.

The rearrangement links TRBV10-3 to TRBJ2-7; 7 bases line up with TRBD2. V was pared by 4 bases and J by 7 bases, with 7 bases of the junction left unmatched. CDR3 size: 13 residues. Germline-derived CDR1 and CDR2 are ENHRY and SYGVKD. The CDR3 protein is CAISGTDGREQYF. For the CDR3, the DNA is TGTGCCATCAGTGGGACGGACGGGAGGGAGCAGTACTTC.

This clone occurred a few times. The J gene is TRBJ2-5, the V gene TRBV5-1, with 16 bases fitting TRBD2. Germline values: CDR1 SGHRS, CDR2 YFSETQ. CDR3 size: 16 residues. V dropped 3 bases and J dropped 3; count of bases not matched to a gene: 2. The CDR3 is CASSSGLAGGEETQYF. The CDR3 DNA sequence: TGCGCCAGCAGCTCGGGACTAGCGGGAGGGGAAGAGACCCAGTACTTC. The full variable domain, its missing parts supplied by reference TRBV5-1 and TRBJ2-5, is KAGVTQTPRYLIKTRGQQVTLSCSPISGHRSVSWYQQTPGQGLQFLFEYFSETQRNKGNFPGRFSGRQFSNSRSEMNVSTLELGDSALYLCASSSGLAGGEETQYFGPGTRLLVL.

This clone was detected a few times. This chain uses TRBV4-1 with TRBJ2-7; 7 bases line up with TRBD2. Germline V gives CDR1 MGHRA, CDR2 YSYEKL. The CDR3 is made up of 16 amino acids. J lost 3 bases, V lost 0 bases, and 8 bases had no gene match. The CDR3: CASSQDGLAVNYEQYF. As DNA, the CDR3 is TGCGCCAGCAGCCAAGATGGGCTAGCGGTAAACTACGAGCAGTACTTC.

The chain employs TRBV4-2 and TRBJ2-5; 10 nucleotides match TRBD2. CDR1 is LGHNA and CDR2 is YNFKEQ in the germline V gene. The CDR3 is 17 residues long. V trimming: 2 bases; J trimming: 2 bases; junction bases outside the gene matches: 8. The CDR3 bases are TGTGCCAGCAGCCAAAGGCCTCGGACTAGCGGACAAGAGACCCAGTACTTC. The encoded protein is CASSQRPRTSGQETQYF.

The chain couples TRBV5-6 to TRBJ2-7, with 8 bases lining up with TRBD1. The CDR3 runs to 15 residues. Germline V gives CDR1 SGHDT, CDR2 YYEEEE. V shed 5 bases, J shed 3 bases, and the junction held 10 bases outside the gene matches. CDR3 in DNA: TGTGCCAGCAGTTCAGACAGGGGCAGTGACTACGAGCAGTACTTC. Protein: CASSSDRGSDYEQYF. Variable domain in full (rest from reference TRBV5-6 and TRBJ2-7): DAGVTQSPTHLIKTRGQQVTLRCSPKSGHDTVSWYQQALGQGPQFIFQYYEEEERQRGNFPDRFSGHQFPNYSSELNVNALLLGDSALYLCASSSDRGSDYEQYFGPGTRLTVT.

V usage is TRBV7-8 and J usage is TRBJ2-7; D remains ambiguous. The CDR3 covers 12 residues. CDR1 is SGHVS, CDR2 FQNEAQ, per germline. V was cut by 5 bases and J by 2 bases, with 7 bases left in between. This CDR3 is CASSQNTYEQYF. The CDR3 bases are TGTGCCAGCAGCCAGAACACCTACGAGCAGTACTTC.

The CDR3 DNA reads as TGTGCCAGCAGTCCAGGGTACTATGGCTACACCTTC. Encoded protein: CASSPGYYGYTF. The J gene is TRBJ1-2, the V gene TRBV28; D is possibly TRBD1 (5 bases). The CDR3 length is 12 residues. Germline CDR1 is MDHEN and CDR2 is SYDVKM. Trimming removed 5 bases from V and 3 bases from J, with 7 bases in between.

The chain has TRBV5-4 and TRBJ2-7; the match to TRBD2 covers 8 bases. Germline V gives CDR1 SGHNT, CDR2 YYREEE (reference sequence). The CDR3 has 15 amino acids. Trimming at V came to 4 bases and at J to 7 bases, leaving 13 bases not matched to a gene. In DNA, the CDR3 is TGTGCCAGCAGCCCGAGAGCGGGGGCCCGGGGGGAGCAGTACTTC. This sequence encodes CASSPRAGARGEQYF.